These 29 T cell receptor beta chains were sequenced from one sample in a study of cytomegalovirus exposure and HLA in healthy donors. PCR amplification relied on 60 Vbeta primers (plus 13 Jbeta primers). The protocol was immunoSEQ multiplex PCR, while the TCRdb copy is restricted to in-frame clones and leaves out a portion. The sample consists of tens of thousands of clones, roughly four fifths of them appearing once. Sequencing was carried out using PBMCs. These receptors all stem from a woman aged 25 to 45 in good health and CMV-seropositive.

This clone was counted only a few times. V usage is TRBV15 and J usage is TRBJ2-7, with a weak D call TRBD1 (5 bases). This CDR3 region has 13 residues. V lost 6 bases to trimming and J lost 2 bases, with 11 bases between them. CDR1 and CDR2 from the germline V gene are LNHNV and YYDKDF (reference sequence). Written as DNA, the CDR3 is TGTGCCACCAGTTCCCCAGGGCCCTACGAGCAGTACTTC. It codes for CATSSPGPYEQYF.

This chain joins TRBV4-1 and TRBJ1-2; no clear D. Germline V gene sequence: CDR1 MGHRA, CDR2 YSYEKL. There are 16 residues in the CDR3. The germline V and J ends were trimmed by 0 bases and 4 bases, with 15 bases remaining between them. In DNA, the CDR3 is TGCGCCAGCAGCCAAGAGTTTCCGGGAGACGGCTATGGCTACACCTTC. It encodes CASSQEFPGDGYGYTF.

The V call is TRBV25-1, the J call TRBJ1-4; maybe TRBD1 (5 bases). The CDR3 has 14 amino acids. Germline CDR1 and CDR2: MGHDK and SYGVNS. V shed 3 bases and J shed 3 bases, with 8 bases lying between them. For the CDR3, the DNA is TGTGCCAGCAGTGAGGGGGGGGCTAATGAAAAACTGTTTTTT. It translates to CASSEGGANEKLFF. Combining the CDR3 with reference TRBV25-1 and TRBJ1-4 gives the whole variable domain EADIYQTPRYLVIGTGKKITLECSQTMGHDKMYWYQQDPGMELHLIHYSYGVNSTEKGDLSSESTVSRIRTEHFPLTLESARPSHTSQYLCASSEGGANEKLFFGSGTQLSVL.

A note on this clone: One end of the junction fails to match germline, which may point to a read error. This sample also contains other DNA sequences that code for the same CDR3. This sequence joins TRBV30 and TRBJ2-3; the D gene is possibly TRBD1 (6 bases). The germline V gene encodes CDR1 GTSNPN and CDR2 SVGIG (reference sequence). CDR3 length: 21 residues. For the CDR3, the DNA is TGTGCCTGGAGTAGGGGGTGGGACATTACCCCCCTTTATTCTAGCACAGATACTCAGTATTTT. Translation: CAWSRGWDITPLYSSTDTQYF.

The chain uses TRBV7-2 and TRBJ2-3, with D perhaps matching TRBD1 (6 bases). The CDR3 spans 13 residues. The V and J ends lost 5 bases and 6 bases respectively, with 12 bases between them. From germline, CDR1 is SGHTA and CDR2 FQGNSA. In DNA, the CDR3 is TGTGCCAGCAGCGGAACAGGGCGCGATACGCAGTATTTT. Its protein is CASSGTGRDTQYF. Full variable domain (missing parts from reference TRBV7-2 and TRBJ2-3): GAGVSQSPSNKVTEKGKDVELRCDPISGHTALYWYRQSLGQGLEFLIYFQGNSAPDKSGLPSDRFSAERTGGSVSTLTIQRTQQEDSAVYLCASSGTGRDTQYFGPGTRLTVL.

CDR3 amino acids: CASSQLTPVRETQYF. CDR3 bases: TGTGCCAGCAGCCAATTGACCCCAGTCAGGGAGACCCAGTACTTC. The gene calls are TRBV14 and TRBJ2-5; D is unresolved. The V and J ends lost 2 bases and 5 bases respectively, with 15 bases between them. The length of the CDR3 is 15 residues. Looked up from germline, CDR1 is SGHDN and CDR2 is FVKESK.

This chain links TRBV6-1 with TRBJ2-7; 9 bases align to TRBD2. There are 15 residues in the CDR3. Germline CDR1 reads MNHNS; CDR2 reads SASEGT. With V trimmed by 2 bases and J by 6 bases, 8 bases remained unmatched. In nucleotides, the CDR3 is TGTGCCAGCAGTGAATCTAGCGGGGCTCCGGCCGAGCAGTACTTC. Translated: CASSESSGAPAEQYF.

The chain employs TRBV15 and TRBJ2-3, with 10 bases aligning to TRBD2. CDR1 is LNHNV and CDR2 is YYDKDF in the germline V gene (reference sequence). V was clipped by 0 bases and J by 11 bases; unmatched bases: 11. This CDR3 contains 16 residues. The CDR3 DNA sequence: TGTGCCACCAGCAGAGACCGGGCTAGCGGGAGTTTTGGGCAGTATTTT. Protein: CATSRDRASGSFGQYF.

The J gene is TRBJ1-3, the V gene TRBV11-2, with a possible D match to TRBD1 (6 bases). V was trimmed by 0 bases and J by 2 bases, leaving 14 bases between them. Looked up from germline, CDR1 is SGHAT and CDR2 is FQNNGV. CDR3 length: 17 residues. The CDR3 loop is CASSLDPRGRTGNTIYF. The CDR3 coding sequence is TGTGCCAGCAGCTTAGATCCCAGGGGAAGAACTGGAAACACCATATATTTT.

V gene TRBV7-2 combines with J gene TRBJ1-1, with D uncertain. V lost 8 bases and J 4 bases, leaving 17 bases between the germline ends. The germline V gene encodes CDR1 SGHTA and CDR2 FQGNSA. The CDR3 extends over 14 amino acids. CDR3 sequence: CASLAVRGGTEAFF. The CDR3 coding sequence is TGTGCCAGCCTTGCCGTCCGGGGTGGCACTGAAGCTTTCTTT.

The V and J genes are TRBV2 and TRBJ1-3; TRBD1 is a possible D gene (6 bases). Trimming shortened V by 5 bases and J by 9 bases, and 20 bases separated the two germline ends. Germline CDR1 reads SNHLY; CDR2 reads FYNNEI. The CDR3 is 15 amino acids. The CDR3 region is CASSRGQYPPSTIYF. DNA for the CDR3: TGTGCCAGCAGTCGTGGACAGTACCCTCCTTCCACCATATATTTT. The full variable domain, with the rest looked up from reference TRBV2 and TRBJ1-3, is EPEVTQTPSHQVTQMGQEVILRCVPISNHLYFYWYRQILGQKVEFLVSFYNNEISEKSEIFDDQFSVERPDGSNFTLKIRSTKLEDSAMYFCASSRGQYPPSTIYFGEGSWLTVV.

The chain couples TRBV5-6 to TRBJ1-4; D might be TRBD1 (5 bases). CDR3 length: 15 residues. V dropped 4 bases and J dropped 8 bases, with 18 bases sitting between them. Germline V lookup: CDR1 SGHDT, CDR2 YYEEEE. The CDR3 DNA follows: TGTGCCAGCAGCCTTAGGGACTTCTACCGGGAAAAACTGTTTTTT. Amino acids: CASSLRDFYREKLFF.

V gene TRBV9 combines with J gene TRBJ2-5, with a possible D match to TRBD2 (6 bases). Trimming cost V 3 bases and J 2 bases, with 14 bases left between them. The CDR3 is 15 residues long. Germline CDR1 SGDLS, CDR2 YYNGEE. The CDR3 loop reads CASSATSFGQETQYF. CDR3 nucleotide sequence: TGTGCCAGCAGCGCGACTAGTTTTGGGCAAGAGACCCAGTACTTC.

The chain links TRBV5-1 to TRBJ2-1; maybe TRBD2 (5 bases). The CDR3 spans 14 residues. The V gene lost 4 bases and the J gene lost 8 bases, with 16 bases spanning the gap. Looked up from germline, CDR1 is SGHRS and CDR2 is YFSETQ. CDR3 sequence reads: CASSRGTERDEQFF. DNA of the CDR3: TGCGCCAGCAGCCGGGGAACGGAGAGGGATGAGCAGTTCTTC.

This chain links TRBV7-2 with TRBJ2-1; TRBD2 agrees at 11 bases. The CDR3 extends over 15 amino acids. The ends lost 8 bases at V and 9 bases at J; junction bases unmatched: 12. CDR1 SGHTA and CDR2 FQGNSA come from the germline V gene. The CDR3 DNA sequence: TGTGCCAGCGGCGCCTTTGGGCTAGCGGGAGGTGAGCAGTTCTTC. It yields the protein CASGAFGLAGGEQFF.

The chain recombines TRBV4-2 with TRBJ2-1, with 7 bases fitting TRBD2. The CDR3 sequence is 17 residues long. Per the germline V gene, CDR1 is LGHNA and CDR2 is YNFKEQ. V was pared by 0 bases and J by 7 bases, with 12 bases of the junction left unmatched. CDR3: CASSQDMTGAGRNEQFF. CDR3 nucleotide sequence: TGTGCCAGCAGCCAAGATATGACCGGAGCGGGGAGGAATGAGCAGTTCTTC.

This clone was counted between two and nine times. V and J are TRBV12-5 and TRBJ1-4, with 8 bases matching TRBD1. In germline, CDR1 is LGHNT, CDR2 FRNRAP. The junction had 5 bases not matched to a gene; V was cut back by 1 base and J by 7 bases. The CDR3 extends over 15 amino acids. The CDR3 nucleotides are TGTGCTAGTGGTTTGGCCCTTGGACAGGGTGAAAAACTGTTTTTT. Residues: CASGLALGQGEKLFF.

The rearrangement uses TRBV19 and TRBJ1-2, with 8 bases aligning to TRBD1. The V and J ends lost 3 bases and 7 bases, in that order; junction bases with no gene match: 7. This CDR3 spans 14 amino acids. Per germline, CDR1 LNHDA and CDR2 SQIVND (reference sequence). The CDR3 sequence is CASSIGTGRGGYTF. The CDR3 DNA reads as TGTGCCAGTAGTATCGGGACAGGACGGGGTGGCTACACCTTC.

The chain is built from TRBV19 and TRBJ1-4; maybe TRBD1 (5 bases). The germline V gene encodes CDR1 LNHDA and CDR2 SQIVND (reference sequence). Deletions cut 3 bases from V and 8 bases from J, with 16 bases between. The CDR3 sequence is 15 residues long. CDR3 DNA sequence: TGTGCCAGTAGTATCATGGCGTCCAGGGCCGAAAAACTGTTTTTT. Protein product: CASSIMASRAEKLFF.

This clone was observed a single time. V and J are TRBV6-5 and TRBJ2-7; possibly TRBD2 for D (5 bases). The CDR3 has 15 amino acids. V was clipped by 6 bases and J by 5 bases, with 20 bases between them. Germline V lookup: CDR1 MNHEY, CDR2 SVGAGI. In nucleotides, the CDR3 is TGTGCCAGCAGCCGGGATATCAGGTCTACGGACGAGCAGTACTTC. Residues: CASSRDIRSTDEQYF.

V is TRBV27 and J is TRBJ2-7; D is possibly TRBD1 (6 bases). The V end was cut by 7 bases, the J end by 6 bases, with 19 bases between. The CDR3 runs 14 residues. CDR1 and CDR2 from the germline V gene are MNHEY and SMNVEV (reference sequence). CDR3 nucleotides: TGTGCCAGCAACCCACAGGGTTCCAATGGCGAGCAGTACTTC. Its translation is CASNPQGSNGEQYF.

V is TRBV30 and J is TRBJ1-3; the match to TRBD1 covers 11 bases. CDR3 size: 13 residues. The V gene's germline CDR1 is GTSNPN and CDR2 SVGIG (reference sequence). The junction had 4 bases not matched to a gene; V was cut back by 8 bases and J by 4 bases. The CDR3 nucleotides read TGTGCCGGACAGGGGGCTCGAGGAAACACCATATATTTT. Translation: CAGQGARGNTIYF. The full variable domain, rest sourced from reference TRBV30 and TRBJ1-3, is SQTIHQWPATLVQPVGSPLSLECTVEGTSNPNLYWYRQAAGRGLQLLFYSVGIGQISSEVPQNLSASRPQDRQFILSSKKLLLSDSGFYLCAGQGARGNTIYFGEGSWLTVV.

Notes on this clone: One end of the junction varies from germline; a read error may be responsible. The chain has TRBV30 and TRBJ2-7, with TRBD2 identical over 7 bases. Per the germline V gene, CDR1 is GTSNPN and CDR2 is SVGIG (reference sequence). The CDR3 is 16 residues long. CDR3 DNA sequence: TGTGCATGGAGGCTTCGAACGACTAGCCAAGGGTACGAGCAGTACTTC. Its protein product is CAWRLRTTSQGYEQYF.

The rearrangement uses TRBV25-1 and TRBJ2-3; the D gene is possibly TRBD1 (5 bases). The CDR3 has 14 residues. Germline V gene lookup returns CDR1 MGHDK and CDR2 SYGVNS. Trimming removed 5 bases at V and 1 base at J, with 10 bases between. CDR3 sequence reads: CASSKQQGTDTQYF. Here the CDR3 DNA reads TGTGCCAGCAGTAAACAACAGGGCACAGATACGCAGTATTTT. Full variable domain (missing parts from reference TRBV25-1 and TRBJ2-3): EADIYQTPRYLVIGTGKKITLECSQTMGHDKMYWYQQDPGMELHLIHYSYGVNSTEKGDLSSESTVSRIRTEHFPLTLESARPSHTSQYLCASSKQQGTDTQYFGPGTRLTVL.

This sequence joins TRBV30 and TRBJ2-7; weak D call: TRBD1 (5 bases). The CDR3 loop spans 12 amino acids. The germline gives CDR1 GTSNPN, CDR2 SVGIG (reference sequence). V dropped 7 bases and J dropped 4 bases, with 14 bases sitting between them. The CDR3, as DNA: TGTGCCTCCGGCAGGGTTAGATACGAGCAGTACTTC. Its protein is CASGRVRYEQYF.

The chain couples TRBV5-1 to TRBJ2-6, with a weak D call TRBD1 (6 bases). Germline-derived CDR1 and CDR2 are SGHRS and YFSETQ. The CDR3 totals 18 residues. V was pared by 2 bases and J by 2 bases, with 17 bases between. CDR3 DNA: TGCGCCAGCAGCTTTGGACAGAGGATGAGCGCTGGGGCCAACGTCCTGACTTTC. Amino acid sequence: CASSFGQRMSAGANVLTF.

This sequence joins TRBV10-3 and TRBJ2-3; TRBD2 matches at 12 bases. The ends lost 4 bases at V and 4 bases at J; junction bases unmatched: 3. The germline gives CDR1 ENHRY, CDR2 SYGVKD. The CDR3 is made up of 15 amino acids. CDR3 coding DNA: TGTGCCATCAGTGGTACTAGCGGGAGGTCAGATACGCAGTATTTT. Its protein product is CAISGTSGRSDTQYF.

This rearrangement joins TRBV5-1 to TRBJ2-5; D gene unclear. Germline V gene sequence: CDR1 SGHRS, CDR2 YFSETQ. The CDR3 sequence is 12 residues long. V lost 4 bases and J 1 base, leaving 5 bases between the germline ends. CDR3 sequence: CASSQFQETQYF. The CDR3 DNA sequence: TGCGCCAGCAGCCAATTCCAAGAGACCCAGTACTTC.

This rearrangement joins TRBV19 to TRBJ2-1; 13 bases are shared with TRBD2. The trim removed 6 bases at V and 5 bases at J, leaving 4 bases unmatched. This CDR3 spans 15 amino acids. Germline loops: CDR1 LNHDA, CDR2 SQIVND (reference sequence). Written as DNA, the CDR3 is TGTGCCAGTAGCCGGGGGACTAGCGGGAACAATGAGCAGTTCTTC. This codes for CASSRGTSGNNEQFF.